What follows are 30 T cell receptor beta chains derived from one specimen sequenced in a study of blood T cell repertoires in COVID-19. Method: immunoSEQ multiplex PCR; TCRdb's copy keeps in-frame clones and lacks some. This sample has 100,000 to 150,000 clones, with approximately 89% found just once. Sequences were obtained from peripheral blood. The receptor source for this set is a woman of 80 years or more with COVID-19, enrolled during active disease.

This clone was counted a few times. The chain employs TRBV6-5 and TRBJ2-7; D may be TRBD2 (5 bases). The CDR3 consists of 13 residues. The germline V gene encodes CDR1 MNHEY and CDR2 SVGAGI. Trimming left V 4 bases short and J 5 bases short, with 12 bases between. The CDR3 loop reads CASSFPGTNEQYF. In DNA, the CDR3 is TGTGCCAGCAGTTTTCCGGGAACCAACGAGCAGTACTTC.

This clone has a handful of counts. DNA for the CDR3: TGTGCCAGCAGTCCGACGGCGCGCAGCGATGAGCAGTTCTTC. It specifies CASSPTARSDEQFF. V and J are TRBV11-3 and TRBJ2-1; D call uncertain. The ends were cut back, 6 bases at V and 8 bases at J, with 17 bases in the middle. This CDR3 is 14 amino acids long. CDR1 and CDR2 from the germline V gene are SGHNT and YENEEA.

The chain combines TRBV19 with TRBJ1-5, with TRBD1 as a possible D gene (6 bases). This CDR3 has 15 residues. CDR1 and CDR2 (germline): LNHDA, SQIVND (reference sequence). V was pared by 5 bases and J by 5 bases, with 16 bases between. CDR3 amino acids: CASSQQGLIDQPQHF. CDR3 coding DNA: TGTGCCAGTAGTCAACAGGGTCTTATCGATCAGCCCCAGCATTTT.

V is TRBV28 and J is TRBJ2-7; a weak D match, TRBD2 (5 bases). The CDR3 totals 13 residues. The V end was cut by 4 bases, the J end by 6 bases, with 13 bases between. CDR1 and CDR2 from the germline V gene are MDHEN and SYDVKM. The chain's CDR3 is CASSSPDRGEQYF. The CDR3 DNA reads TGTGCCAGCAGTTCCCCCGACCGGGGCGAGCAGTACTTC.

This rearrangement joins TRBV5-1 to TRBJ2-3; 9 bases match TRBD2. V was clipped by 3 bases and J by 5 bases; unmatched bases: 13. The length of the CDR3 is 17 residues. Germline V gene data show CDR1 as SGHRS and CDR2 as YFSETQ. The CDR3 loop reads CASSSVRAGGRGDTQYF. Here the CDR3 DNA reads TGCGCCAGCAGCTCGGTCAGGGCGGGAGGGCGTGGAGATACGCAGTATTTT.

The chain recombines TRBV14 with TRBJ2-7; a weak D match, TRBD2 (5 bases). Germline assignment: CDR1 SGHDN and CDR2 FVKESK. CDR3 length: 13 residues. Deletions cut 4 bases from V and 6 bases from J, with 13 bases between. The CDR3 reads CASSLHPAGEQYF. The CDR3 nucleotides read TGTGCCAGCAGCCTCCATCCCGCGGGCGAGCAGTACTTC.

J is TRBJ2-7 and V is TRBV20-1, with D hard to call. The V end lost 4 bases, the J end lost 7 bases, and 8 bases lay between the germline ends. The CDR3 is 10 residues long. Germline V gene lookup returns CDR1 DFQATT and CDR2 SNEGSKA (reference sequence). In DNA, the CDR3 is TGCAGTGCTAAAGACCAAGAGCAGTACTTC. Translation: CSAKDQEQYF.

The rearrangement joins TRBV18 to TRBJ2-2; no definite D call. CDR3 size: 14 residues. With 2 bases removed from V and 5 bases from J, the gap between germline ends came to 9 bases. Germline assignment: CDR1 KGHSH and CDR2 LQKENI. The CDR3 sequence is CASSPVGTTGELFF. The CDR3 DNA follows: TGTGCCAGCTCACCAGTGGGCACAACCGGGGAGCTGTTTTTT.

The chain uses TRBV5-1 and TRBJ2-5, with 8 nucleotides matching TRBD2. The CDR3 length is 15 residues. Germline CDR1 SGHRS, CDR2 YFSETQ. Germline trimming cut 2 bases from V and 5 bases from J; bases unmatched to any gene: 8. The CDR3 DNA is TGCGCCAGCAGCTTCGGGGCGGGAGGAGGTGAGACCCAGTACTTC. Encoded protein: CASSFGAGGGETQYF.

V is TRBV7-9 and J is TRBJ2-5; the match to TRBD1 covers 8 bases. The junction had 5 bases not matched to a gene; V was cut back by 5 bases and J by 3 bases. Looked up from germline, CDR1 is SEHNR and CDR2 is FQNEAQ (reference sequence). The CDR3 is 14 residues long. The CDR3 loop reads CASSTPDREETQYF. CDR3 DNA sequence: TGTGCCAGCAGCACCCCGGACAGGGAAGAGACCCAGTACTTC.

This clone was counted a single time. CDR3 loop: CSVGTGRNQPQHF. In DNA form, the CDR3 reads TGCAGCGTTGGTACAGGACGCAATCAGCCCCAGCATTTT. The rearrangement joins TRBV29-1 to TRBJ1-5; the D gene is possibly TRBD1 (5 bases). V was pared by 4 bases and J by 2 bases, with 9 bases between. Germline loops: CDR1 SQVTM, CDR2 ANQGSEA. CDR3 size: 13 residues.

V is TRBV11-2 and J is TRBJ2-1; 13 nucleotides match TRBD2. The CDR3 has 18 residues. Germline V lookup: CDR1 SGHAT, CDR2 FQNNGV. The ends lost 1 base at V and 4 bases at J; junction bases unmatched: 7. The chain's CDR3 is CASSLARRTSGSYNEQFF. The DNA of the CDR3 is TGTGCCAGCAGCTTAGCCCGAAGGACTAGCGGGAGTTACAATGAGCAGTTCTTC. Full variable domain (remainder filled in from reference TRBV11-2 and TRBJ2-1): EAGVAQSPRYKIIEKRQSVAFWCNPISGHATLYWYQQILGQGPKLLIQFQNNGVVDDSQLPKDRFSAERLKGVDSTLKIQPAKLEDSAVYLCASSLARRTSGSYNEQFFGPGTRLTVL.

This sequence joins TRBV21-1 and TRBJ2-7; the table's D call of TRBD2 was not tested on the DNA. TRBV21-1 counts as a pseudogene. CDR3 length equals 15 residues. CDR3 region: CASSKALMGLYEQYF. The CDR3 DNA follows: TGTGCCAGCAGCAAAGCGCTTATGGGACTATACGAGCAGTACTTC.

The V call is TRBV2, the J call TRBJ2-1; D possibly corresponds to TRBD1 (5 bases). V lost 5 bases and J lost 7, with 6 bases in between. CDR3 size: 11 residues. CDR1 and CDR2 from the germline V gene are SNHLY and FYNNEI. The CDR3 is CASSQGNEQFF. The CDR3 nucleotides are TGTGCCAGCAGTCAGGGAAATGAGCAGTTCTTC.

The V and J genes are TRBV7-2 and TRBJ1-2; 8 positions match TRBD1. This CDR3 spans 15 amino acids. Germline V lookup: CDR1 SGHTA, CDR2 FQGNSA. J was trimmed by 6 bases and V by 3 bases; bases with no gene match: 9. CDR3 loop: CASSFRTGMMDGYTF. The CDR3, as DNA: TGTGCCAGCAGCTTCCGGACAGGGATGATGGATGGCTACACCTTC.

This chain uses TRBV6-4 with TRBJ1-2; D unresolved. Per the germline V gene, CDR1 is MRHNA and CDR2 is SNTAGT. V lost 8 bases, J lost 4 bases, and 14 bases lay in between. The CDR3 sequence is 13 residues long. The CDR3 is CASSERGGYGYTF. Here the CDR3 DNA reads TGTGCCAGCTCTGAACGGGGAGGCTATGGCTACACCTTC.

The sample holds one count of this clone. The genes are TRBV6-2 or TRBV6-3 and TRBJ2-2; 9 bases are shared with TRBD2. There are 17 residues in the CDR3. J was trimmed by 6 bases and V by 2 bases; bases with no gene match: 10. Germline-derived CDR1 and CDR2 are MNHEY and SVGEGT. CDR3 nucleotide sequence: TGTGCCAGCAGTTACCCAAACAAATTAGCGGGAGCCGGGGAGCTGTTTTTT. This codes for CASSYPNKLAGAGELFF.

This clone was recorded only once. CDR3 amino acids: CASSFPTGATAYEQYF. The DNA of the CDR3 is TGTGCCAGCAGTTTTCCGACAGGCGCCACGGCCTACGAGCAGTACTTC. The chain uses TRBV28 and TRBJ2-7; D perhaps matches TRBD1 (6 bases). The CDR3 contains 16 residues. Germline CDR1 is MDHEN and CDR2 is SYDVKM. V lost 3 bases and J 2 bases, leaving 17 bases between the germline ends.

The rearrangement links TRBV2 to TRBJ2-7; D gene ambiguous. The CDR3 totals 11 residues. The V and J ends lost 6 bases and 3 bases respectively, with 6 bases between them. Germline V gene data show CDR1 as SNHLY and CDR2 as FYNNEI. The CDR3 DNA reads TGTGCCAGCAGCCTCCTCTACGAGCAGTACTTC. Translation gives CASSLLYEQYF.

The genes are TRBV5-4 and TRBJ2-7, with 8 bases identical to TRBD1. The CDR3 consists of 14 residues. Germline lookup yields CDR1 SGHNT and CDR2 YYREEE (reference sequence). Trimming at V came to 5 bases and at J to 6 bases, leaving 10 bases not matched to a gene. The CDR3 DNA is TGTGCCAGCAGTCTAGGACAGGGAACCCGCGAGCAGTACTTC. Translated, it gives CASSLGQGTREQYF. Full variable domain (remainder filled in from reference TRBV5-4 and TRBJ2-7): ETGVTQSPTHLIKTRGQQVTLRCSSQSGHNTVSWYQQALGQGPQFIFQYYREEENGRGNFPPRFSGLQFPNYSSELNVNALELDDSALYLCASSLGQGTREQYFGPGTRLTVT.

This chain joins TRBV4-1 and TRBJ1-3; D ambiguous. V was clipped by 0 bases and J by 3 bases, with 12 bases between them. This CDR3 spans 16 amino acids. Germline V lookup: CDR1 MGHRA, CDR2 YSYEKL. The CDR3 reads CASSQDENLGGNTIYF. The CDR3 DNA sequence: TGCGCCAGCAGCCAAGATGAGAACCTCGGTGGAAACACCATATATTTT.

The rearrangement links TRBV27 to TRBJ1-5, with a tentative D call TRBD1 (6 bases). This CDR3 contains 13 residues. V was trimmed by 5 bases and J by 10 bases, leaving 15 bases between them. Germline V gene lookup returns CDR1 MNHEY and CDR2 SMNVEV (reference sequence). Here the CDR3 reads CASSPYGDKPQHF. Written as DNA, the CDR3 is TGTGCCAGCAGTCCGTACGGGGACAAACCCCAGCATTTT.

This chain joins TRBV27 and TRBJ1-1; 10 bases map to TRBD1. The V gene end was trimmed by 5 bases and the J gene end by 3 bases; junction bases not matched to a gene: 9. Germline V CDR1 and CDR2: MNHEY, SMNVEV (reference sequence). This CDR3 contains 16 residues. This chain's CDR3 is CASSQSGGTGDTEAFF. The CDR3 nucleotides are TGTGCCAGCAGTCAAAGTGGGGGGACAGGGGACACTGAAGCTTTCTTT.

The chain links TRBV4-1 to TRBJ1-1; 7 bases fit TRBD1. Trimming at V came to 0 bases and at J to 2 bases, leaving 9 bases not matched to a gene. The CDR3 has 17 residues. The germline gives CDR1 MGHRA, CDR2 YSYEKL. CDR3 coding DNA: TGCGCCAGCAGCCAAGAAAGACAGGGCGCGAGTAACACTGAAGCTTTCTTT. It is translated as CASSQERQGASNTEAFF.

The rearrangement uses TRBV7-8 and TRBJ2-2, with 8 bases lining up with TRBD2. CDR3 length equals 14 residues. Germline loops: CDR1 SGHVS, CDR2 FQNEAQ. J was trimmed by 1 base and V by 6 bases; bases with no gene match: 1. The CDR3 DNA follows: TGTGCCAGCAGGACTAGCGAGAACACCGGGGAGCTGTTTTTT. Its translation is CASRTSENTGELFF. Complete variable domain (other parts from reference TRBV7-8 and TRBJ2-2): GAGVSQSPRYKVAKRGQDVALRCDPISGHVSLFWYQQALGQGPEFLTYFQNEAQLDKSGLPSDRFFAERPEGSVSTLKIQRTQQEDSAVYLCASRTSENTGELFFGEGSRLTVL.

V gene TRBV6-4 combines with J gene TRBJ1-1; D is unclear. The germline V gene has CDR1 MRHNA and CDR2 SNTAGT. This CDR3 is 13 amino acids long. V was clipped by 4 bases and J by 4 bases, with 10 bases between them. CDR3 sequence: CASSAEGSTEAFF. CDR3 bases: TGTGCCAGCAGTGCCGAGGGATCCACTGAAGCTTTCTTT.

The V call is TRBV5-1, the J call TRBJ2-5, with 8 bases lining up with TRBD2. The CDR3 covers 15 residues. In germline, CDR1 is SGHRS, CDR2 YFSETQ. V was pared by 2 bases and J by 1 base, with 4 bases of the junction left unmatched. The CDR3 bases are TGCGCCAGCAGCTTTAGCGGGAATTCCCAAGAGACCCAGTACTTC. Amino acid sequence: CASSFSGNSQETQYF.

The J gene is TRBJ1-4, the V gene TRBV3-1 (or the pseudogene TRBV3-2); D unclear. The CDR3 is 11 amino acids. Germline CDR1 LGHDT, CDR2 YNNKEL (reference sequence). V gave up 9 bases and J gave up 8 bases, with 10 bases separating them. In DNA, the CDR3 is TGTGCCAGTCAGAACGGGGAAAAACTGTTTTTT. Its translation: CASQNGEKLFF.

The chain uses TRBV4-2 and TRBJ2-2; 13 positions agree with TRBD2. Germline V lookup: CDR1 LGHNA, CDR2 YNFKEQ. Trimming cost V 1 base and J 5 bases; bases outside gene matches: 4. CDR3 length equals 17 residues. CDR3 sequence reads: CASSQGTSGSGTGELFF. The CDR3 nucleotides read TGTGCCAGCAGCCAAGGGACTAGCGGGAGCGGAACCGGGGAGCTGTTTTTT.

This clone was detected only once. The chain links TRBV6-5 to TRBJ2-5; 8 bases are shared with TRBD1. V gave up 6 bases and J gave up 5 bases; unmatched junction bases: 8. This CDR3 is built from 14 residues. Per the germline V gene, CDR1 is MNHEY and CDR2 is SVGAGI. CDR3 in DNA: TGTGCCAGCAGGGTCGACAGGGGAGTGGAGACCCAGTACTTC. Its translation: CASRVDRGVETQYF.